This is a list of T cell receptor beta chains from one sample in a study of T cells in Graves' hyperthyroidism and ophthalmopathy. TCRdb processed the multiplex PCR reads anew with MiXCR; each CDR3 protein has one entry. The repertoire holds 500,000 to 650,000 distinct CDR3 sequences, 17% seen once, with about 16% in the top ten. Sequenced sample: blood. Receptors originate from a woman aged 18-29 years with Graves' ophthalmopathy. CDR3s include the opening cysteine and the closing phenylalanine or tryptophan. A D gene is named only where the DNA matches it firmly. A clone size is listed for some rows: how often the clone was seen (once, few, many), or a class if it is expanded.

D: .
V: TRBV5-1
J: TRBJ2-5
size: many
DNA: TGCGCCAGCAGCCTCGTCTTGGCGGAGACCCAGTACTTC
CDR3: CASSLVLAETQYF

D: .
V: TRBV5-8
J: TRBJ1-2
size: many
DNA: TGTGCCAGCAGCTTCCCCGGGACGGAGTATGGCTACACCTTC
CDR3: CASSFPGTEYGYTF

D: .
V: TRBV30
J: TRBJ2-1
size: few
DNA: TGTGCCTGGAGTGCGGCGGGGGCCCCCTCCTACAATGAGCAGTTCTTC
CDR3: CAWSAAGAPSYNEQFF

D: .
V: TRBV27
J: TRBJ2-3
size: .
DNA: TGTGCCAGCAGTTTCTCGAGAACATACACAGATACGCAGTATTTT
CDR3: CASSFSRTYTDTQYF

D: TRBD1
V: TRBV7-9
J: TRBJ2-5
size: .
DNA: TGTGCCAGCAGCTTATACGTCTATGGGACAGGGGGCGCGGAGACCCAGTACTTC
CDR3: CASSLYVYGTGGAETQYF

D: TRBD2
V: TRBV11-2
J: TRBJ2-3
size: .
DNA: TGTGCCAGCAGCTTAGGTGGTTTCGGCGGGAGGGAGGCAGATACGCAGTATTTT
CDR3: CASSLGGFGGREADTQYF

D: TRBD2
V: TRBV5-1
J: TRBJ2-5
size: many
DNA: TGTGCCAGCAGCTTGGGGGGAGGGGAGACCCAGTACTTC
CDR3: CASSLGGGETQYF

D: .
V: TRBV18
J: TRBJ1-5
size: few
DNA: TGTGCCAGCTCACCGCCGCGGGGTGTGAGCAATCAGCCCCAGCATTTT
CDR3: CASSPPRGVSNQPQHF

D: .
V: TRBV24-1
J: TRBJ1-5
size: few
DNA: TGTGCCACCTATTACTTGGAAGGGAGAAGCAATCAGCCCCAGCATTTT
CDR3: CATYYLEGRSNQPQHF

D: .
V: TRBV3-1
J: TRBJ1-1
size: many
DNA: TGTGCCAGCAGCCAACCAATGAACACTGAAGCTTTCTTT
CDR3: CASSQPMNTEAFF

D: TRBD1
V: TRBV6-1
J: TRBJ1-6
size: .
DNA: TGTGCCAGCGGCCGGGACAGACTGAATTCACCCCTCCACTTT
CDR3: CASGRDRLNSPLHF

D: TRBD2
V: TRBV4-1
J: TRBJ2-7
size: few
DNA: TGCGCCAGCAGCCAAGATGTGGCGGGAGTGGGTTACGAGCAGTACTTC
CDR3: CASSQDVAGVGYEQYF

D: TRBD2
V: TRBV7-3
J: TRBJ2-1
size: many
DNA: TGTGCCAGCAGCTTCACGGGAGGCCATGAGCAGTTCTTC
CDR3: CASSFTGGHEQFF

D: .
V: TRBV10-3
J: TRBJ2-3
size: many
DNA: TGTGCCATCTCTATGGATACGCAGTATTTT
CDR3: CAISMDTQYF

D: .
V: TRBV5-6
J: TRBJ1-5
size: .
DNA: TGTGCCAGCAGCTTGGTCGGTCAGGGAGGCAATCAGCCCCAGCATTTT
CDR3: CASSLVGQGGNQPQHF